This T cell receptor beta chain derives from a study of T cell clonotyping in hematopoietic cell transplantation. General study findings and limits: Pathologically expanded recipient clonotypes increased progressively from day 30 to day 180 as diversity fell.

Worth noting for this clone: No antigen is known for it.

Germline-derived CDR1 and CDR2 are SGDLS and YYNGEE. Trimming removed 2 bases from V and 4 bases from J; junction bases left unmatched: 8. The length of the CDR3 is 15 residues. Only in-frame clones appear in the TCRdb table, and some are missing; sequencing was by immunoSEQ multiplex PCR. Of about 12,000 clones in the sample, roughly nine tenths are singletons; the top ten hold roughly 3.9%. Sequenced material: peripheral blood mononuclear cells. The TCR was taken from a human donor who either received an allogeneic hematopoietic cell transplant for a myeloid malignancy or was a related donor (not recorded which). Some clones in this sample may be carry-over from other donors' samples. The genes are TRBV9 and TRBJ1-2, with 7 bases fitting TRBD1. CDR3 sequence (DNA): TGTGCCAGCAGCGTCGGGACAGTGGGGCCCTATGGCTACACCTTC. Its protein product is CASSVGTVGPYGYTF. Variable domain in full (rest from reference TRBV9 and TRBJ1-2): DSGVTQTPKHLITATGQRVTLRCSPRSGDLSVYWYQQSLDQGLQFLIQYYNGEERAKGNILERFSAQQFPDLHSELNLSSLELGDSALYFCASSVGTVGPYGYTFGSGTRLTVV.